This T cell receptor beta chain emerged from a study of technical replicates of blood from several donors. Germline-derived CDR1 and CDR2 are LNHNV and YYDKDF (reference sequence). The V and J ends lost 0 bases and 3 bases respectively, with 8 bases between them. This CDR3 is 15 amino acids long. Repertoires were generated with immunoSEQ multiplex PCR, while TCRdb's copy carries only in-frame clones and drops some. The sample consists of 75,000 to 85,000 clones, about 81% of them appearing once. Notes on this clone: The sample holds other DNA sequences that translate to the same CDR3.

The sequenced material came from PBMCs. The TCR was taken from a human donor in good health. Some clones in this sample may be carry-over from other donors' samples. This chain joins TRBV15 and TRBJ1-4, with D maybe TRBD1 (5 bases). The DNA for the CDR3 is TGTGCCACCAGCAGAGATCAAGGGGCTAATGAAAAACTGTTTTTT. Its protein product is CATSRDQGANEKLFF.